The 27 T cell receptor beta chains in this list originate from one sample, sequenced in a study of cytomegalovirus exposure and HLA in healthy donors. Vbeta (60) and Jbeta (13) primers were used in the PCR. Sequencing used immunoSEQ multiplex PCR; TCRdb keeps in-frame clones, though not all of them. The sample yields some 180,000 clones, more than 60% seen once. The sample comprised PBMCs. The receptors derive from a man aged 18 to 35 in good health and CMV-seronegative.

The CDR3 sequence is CSVSLGTGSNQPQHF. In DNA, the CDR3 is TGCAGCGTCTCCTTGGGGACAGGGTCCAATCAGCCCCAGCATTTT. The chain is built from TRBV29-1 and TRBJ1-5, with 9 positions matching TRBD1. The CDR3 covers 15 residues. V was clipped by 6 bases and J by 3 bases; unmatched bases: 9. Germline CDR1 reads SQVTM; CDR2 reads ANQGSEA. The whole variable domain, remainder taken from reference TRBV29-1 and TRBJ1-5, is SAVISQKPSRDICQRGTSLTIQCQVDSQVTMMFWYRQQPGQSLTLIATANQGSEATYESGFVIDKFPISRPNLTFSTLTVSNMSPEDSSIYLCSVSLGTGSNQPQHFGDGTRLSIL.

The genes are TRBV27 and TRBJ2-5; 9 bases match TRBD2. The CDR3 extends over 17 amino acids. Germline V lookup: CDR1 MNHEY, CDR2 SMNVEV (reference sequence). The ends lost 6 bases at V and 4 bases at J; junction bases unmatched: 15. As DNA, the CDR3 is TGTGCCAGCAGAAGGTATAGCGGGAGTTACCTTCGAGAGACCCAGTACTTC. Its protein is CASRRYSGSYLRETQYF.

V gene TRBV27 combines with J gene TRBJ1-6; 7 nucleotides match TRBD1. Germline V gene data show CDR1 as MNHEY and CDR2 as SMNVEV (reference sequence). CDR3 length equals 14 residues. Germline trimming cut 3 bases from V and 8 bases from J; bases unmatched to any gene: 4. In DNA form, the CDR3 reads TGTGCCAGCAGTTTGACAGGGTGGGATTCACCCCTCCACTTT. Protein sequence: CASSLTGWDSPLHF.

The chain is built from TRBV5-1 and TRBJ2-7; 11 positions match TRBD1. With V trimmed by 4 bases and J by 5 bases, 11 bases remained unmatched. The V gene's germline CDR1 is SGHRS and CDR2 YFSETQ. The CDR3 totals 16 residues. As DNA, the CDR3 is TGCGCCAGCAGCGAGCAACCGGGACAGGGGGACCACGAGCAGTACTTC. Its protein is CASSEQPGQGDHEQYF. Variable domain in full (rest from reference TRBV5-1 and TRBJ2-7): KAGVTQTPRYLIKTRGQQVTLSCSPISGHRSVSWYQQTPGQGLQFLFEYFSETQRNKGNFPGRFSGRQFSNSRSEMNVSTLELGDSALYLCASSEQPGQGDHEQYFGPGTRLTVT.

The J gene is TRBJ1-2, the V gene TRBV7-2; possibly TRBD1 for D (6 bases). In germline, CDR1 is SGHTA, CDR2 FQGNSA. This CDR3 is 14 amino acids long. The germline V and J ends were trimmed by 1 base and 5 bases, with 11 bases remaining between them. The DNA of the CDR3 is TGTGCCAGCAGCTTAGATCCAGGGGAGTATGGCTACACCTTC. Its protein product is CASSLDPGEYGYTF.

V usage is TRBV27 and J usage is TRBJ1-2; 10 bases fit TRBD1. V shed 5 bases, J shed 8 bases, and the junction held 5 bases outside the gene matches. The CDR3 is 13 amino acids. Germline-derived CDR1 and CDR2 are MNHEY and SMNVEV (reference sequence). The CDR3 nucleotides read TGTGCCAGCAGTGGAGACAGGGGGCTCGGCTACACCTTC. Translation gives CASSGDRGLGYTF.

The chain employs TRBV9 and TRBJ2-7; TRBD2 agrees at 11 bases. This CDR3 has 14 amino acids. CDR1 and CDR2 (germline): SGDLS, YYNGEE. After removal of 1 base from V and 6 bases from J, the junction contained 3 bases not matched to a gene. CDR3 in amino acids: CASSVLTSGGEQYF. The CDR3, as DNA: TGTGCCAGCAGCGTACTAACTAGCGGGGGCGAGCAGTACTTC.

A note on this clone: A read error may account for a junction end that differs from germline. This CDR3 is CASSSQVPGQGLTGGYTF. In DNA, the CDR3 is TGTGCTAGCAGCTCTCAAGTCCCGGGACAGGGACTAACGGGCGGCTACACCTTC. The chain recombines TRBV7-7 with TRBJ1-2, with 9 nucleotides matching TRBD1. CDR3 size: 18 residues. Germline-derived CDR1 and CDR2 are SSHAT and FNYEAQ (reference sequence).

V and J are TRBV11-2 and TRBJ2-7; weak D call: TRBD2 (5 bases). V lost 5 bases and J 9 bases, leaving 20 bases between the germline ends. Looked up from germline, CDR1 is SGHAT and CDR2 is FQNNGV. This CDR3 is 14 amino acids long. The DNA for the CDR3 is TGTGCCAGCAGCCCCACGACGGACGGAGGCGTGCAGTACTTC. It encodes CASSPTTDGGVQYF.

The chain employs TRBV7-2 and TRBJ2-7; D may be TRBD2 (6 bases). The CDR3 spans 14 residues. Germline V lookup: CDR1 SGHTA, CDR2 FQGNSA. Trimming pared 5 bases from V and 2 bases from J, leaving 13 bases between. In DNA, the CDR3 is TGTGCCAGCAGCGCAACGGCGGGGACCTACGAGCAGTACTTC. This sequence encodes CASSATAGTYEQYF.

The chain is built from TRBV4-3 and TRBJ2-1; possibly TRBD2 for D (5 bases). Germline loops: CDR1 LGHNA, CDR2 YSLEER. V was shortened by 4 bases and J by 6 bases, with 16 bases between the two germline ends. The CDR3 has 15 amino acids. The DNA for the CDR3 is TGCGCCAGCAGCCGAGCCCGGGGTTTCGCCAATGAGCAGTTCTTC. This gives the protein CASSRARGFANEQFF.

The DNA for the CDR3 is TGTGCCTCGTGCAAGGCCCACGGGGAGACCCAGTACTTC. Its protein product is CASCKAHGETQYF. The chain couples TRBV7-3 to TRBJ2-5; D gene uncertain. The CDR3 spans 13 residues. With 11 bases removed from V and 5 bases from J, the gap between germline ends came to 18 bases. Germline lookup yields CDR1 SGHTA and CDR2 FQGTGA. Combining the CDR3 with reference TRBV7-3 and TRBJ2-5 gives the whole variable domain GAGVSQTPSNKVTEKGKYVELRCDPISGHTALYWYRQSLGQGPEFLIYFQGTGAADDSGLPNDRFFAVRPEGSVSTLKIQRTERGDSAVYLCASCKAHGETQYFGPGTRLLVL.

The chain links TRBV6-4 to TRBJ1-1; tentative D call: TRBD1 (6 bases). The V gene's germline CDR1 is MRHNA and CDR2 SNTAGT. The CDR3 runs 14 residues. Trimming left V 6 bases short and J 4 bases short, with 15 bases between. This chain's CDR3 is CASRIQGWSTEAFF. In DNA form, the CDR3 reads TGTGCCAGCAGAATACAGGGTTGGAGCACTGAAGCTTTCTTT.

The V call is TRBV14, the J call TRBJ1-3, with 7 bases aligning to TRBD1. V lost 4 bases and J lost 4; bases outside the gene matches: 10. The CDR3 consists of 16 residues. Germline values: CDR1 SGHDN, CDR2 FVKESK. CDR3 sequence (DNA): TGTGCCAGCAGCCTATTACCACAGGGGACCGGAAACACCATATATTTT. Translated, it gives CASSLLPQGTGNTIYF.

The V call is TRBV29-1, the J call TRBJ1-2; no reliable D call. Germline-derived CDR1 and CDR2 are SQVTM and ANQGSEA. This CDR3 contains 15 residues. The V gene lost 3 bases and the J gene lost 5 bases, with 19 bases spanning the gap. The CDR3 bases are TGCAGCGTTGACTCCAGGCGGGGAAAGTCGTATGGCTACACCTTC. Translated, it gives CSVDSRRGKSYGYTF.

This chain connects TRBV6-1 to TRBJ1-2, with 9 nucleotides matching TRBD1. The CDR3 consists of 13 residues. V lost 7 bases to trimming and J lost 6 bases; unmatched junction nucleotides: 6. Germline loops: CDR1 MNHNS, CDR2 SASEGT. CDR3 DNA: TGTGCCAGCAAAGGGGACAGGGTGCATGGCTACACCTTC. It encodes CASKGDRVHGYTF.

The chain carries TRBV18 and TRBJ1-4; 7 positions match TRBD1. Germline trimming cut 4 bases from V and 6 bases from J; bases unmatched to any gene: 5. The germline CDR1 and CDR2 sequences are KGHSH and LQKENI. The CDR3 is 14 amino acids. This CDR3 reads CASSRGTDDEKLFF. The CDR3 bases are TGTGCCAGCTCACGCGGGACAGACGATGAAAAACTGTTTTTT.

The CDR3 spells CASSIHRDSGYEQYF. The CDR3 DNA sequence: TGTGCCAGTAGTATCCACCGGGACAGCGGCTACGAGCAGTACTTC. V and J are TRBV19 and TRBJ2-7; TRBD1 matches at 7 bases. Looked up from germline, CDR1 is LNHDA and CDR2 is SQIVND (reference sequence). J was trimmed by 3 bases and V by 3 bases; bases with no gene match: 8. The CDR3 covers 15 residues. Combining the CDR3 with reference TRBV19 and TRBJ2-7 gives the whole variable domain DGGITQSPKYLFRKEGQNVTLSCEQNLNHDAMYWYRQDPGQGLRLIYYSQIVNDFQKGDIAEGYSVSREKKESFPLTVTSAQKNPTAFYLCASSIHRDSGYEQYFGPGTRLTVT.

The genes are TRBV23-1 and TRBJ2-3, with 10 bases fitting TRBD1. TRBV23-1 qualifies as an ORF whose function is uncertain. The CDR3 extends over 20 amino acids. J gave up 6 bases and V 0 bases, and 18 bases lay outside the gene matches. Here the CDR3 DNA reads TGCGCCAGCAGTCAATCCGGTGGGGGGGACAGGGGCGGCGTACGGGATACGCAGTATTTT. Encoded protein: CASSQSGGGDRGGVRDTQYF.

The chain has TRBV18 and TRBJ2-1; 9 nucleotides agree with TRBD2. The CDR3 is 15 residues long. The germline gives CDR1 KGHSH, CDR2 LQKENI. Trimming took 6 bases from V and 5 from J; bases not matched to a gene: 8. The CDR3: CASSPRLAANNEQFF. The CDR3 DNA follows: TGTGCCAGCTCGCCTCGACTAGCGGCTAACAATGAGCAGTTCTTC.

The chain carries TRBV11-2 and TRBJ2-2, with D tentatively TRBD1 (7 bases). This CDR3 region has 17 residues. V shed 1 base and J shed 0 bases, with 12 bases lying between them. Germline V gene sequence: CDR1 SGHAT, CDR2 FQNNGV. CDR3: CASSLGQGGANTGELFF. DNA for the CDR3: TGTGCCAGCAGCTTAGGGCAGGGGGGCGCGAACACCGGGGAGCTGTTTTTT. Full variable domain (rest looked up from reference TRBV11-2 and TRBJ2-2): EAGVAQSPRYKIIEKRQSVAFWCNPISGHATLYWYQQILGQGPKLLIQFQNNGVVDDSQLPKDRFSAERLKGVDSTLKIQPAKLEDSAVYLCASSLGQGGANTGELFFGEGSRLTVL.

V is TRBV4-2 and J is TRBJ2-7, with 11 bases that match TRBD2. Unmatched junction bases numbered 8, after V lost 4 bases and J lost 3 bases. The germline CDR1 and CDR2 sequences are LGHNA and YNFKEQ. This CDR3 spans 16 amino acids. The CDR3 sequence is CASSRGTSGIYYEQYF. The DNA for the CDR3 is TGTGCCAGCAGCCGAGGGACTAGCGGAATATACTACGAGCAGTACTTC.

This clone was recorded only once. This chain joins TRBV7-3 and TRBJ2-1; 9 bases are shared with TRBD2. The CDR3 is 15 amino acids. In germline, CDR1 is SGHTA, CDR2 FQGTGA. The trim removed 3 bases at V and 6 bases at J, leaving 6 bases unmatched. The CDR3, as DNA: TGTGCCAGCAGCTTCGGGCGGGGGGGCCTCAATGAGCAGTTCTTC. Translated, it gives CASSFGRGGLNEQFF.

CDR3 protein: CASSLRQGGPGELFF. The CDR3 nucleotides read TGTGCCAGCAGCTTGAGACAGGGTGGCCCCGGGGAGCTGTTTTTT. The rearrangement joins TRBV7-2 to TRBJ2-2; 7 bases fit TRBD1. V trimming: 3 bases; J trimming: 6 bases; junction bases outside the gene matches: 7. Germline V lookup: CDR1 SGHTA, CDR2 FQGNSA. The CDR3 spans 15 residues. The variable domain in full, with the rest retrieved from reference TRBV7-2 and TRBJ2-2, is GAGVSQSPSNKVTEKGKDVELRCDPISGHTALYWYRQSLGQGLEFLIYFQGNSAPDKSGLPSDRFSAERTGGSVSTLTIQRTQQEDSAVYLCASSLRQGGPGELFFGEGSRLTVL.

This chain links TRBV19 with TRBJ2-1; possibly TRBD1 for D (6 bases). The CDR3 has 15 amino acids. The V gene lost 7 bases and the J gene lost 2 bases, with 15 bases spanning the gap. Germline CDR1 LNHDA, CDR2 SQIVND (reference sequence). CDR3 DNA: TGTGCCAGTACCCAAACAGGGTATACCTACAATGAGCAGTTCTTC. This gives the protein CASTQTGYTYNEQFF.

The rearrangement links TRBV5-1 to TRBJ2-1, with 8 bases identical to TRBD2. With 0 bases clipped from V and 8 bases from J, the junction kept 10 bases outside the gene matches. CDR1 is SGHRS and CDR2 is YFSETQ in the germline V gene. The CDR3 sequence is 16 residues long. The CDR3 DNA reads TGCGCCAGCAGCTTGGGGGTAGCGGGGTCCCTGGATGAGCAGTTCTTC. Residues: CASSLGVAGSLDEQFF.

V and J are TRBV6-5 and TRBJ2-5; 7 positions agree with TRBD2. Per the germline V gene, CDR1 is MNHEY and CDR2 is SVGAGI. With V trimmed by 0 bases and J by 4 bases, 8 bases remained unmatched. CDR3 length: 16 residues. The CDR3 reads CASSYSVLAVRETQYF. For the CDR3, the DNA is TGTGCCAGCAGTTACTCTGTCCTAGCGGTTCGAGAGACCCAGTACTTC.